What follows are 15 T cell receptor beta chains derived from one specimen sequenced in a study of blood T cell repertoires in COVID-19. Only in-frame clones appear in the TCRdb table, and some are missing; sequencing was by immunoSEQ multiplex PCR. The sample has about 68,000 clones, roughly nine tenths seen once; the top ten hold around 7.3%. The sample taken for sequencing was peripheral blood. These receptors originate from a man in his forties or fifties with COVID-19, enrolled during active disease.

V gene TRBV5-1 combines with J gene TRBJ1-4; the D gene is possibly TRBD1 (6 bases). V lost 1 base and J lost 7, with 14 bases in between. The CDR3 extends over 15 amino acids. Germline V gene sequence: CDR1 SGHRS, CDR2 YFSETQ. The CDR3 coding sequence is TGCGCCAGCAGCTTGAACCAGGGGTGGGGTGAAAAACTGTTTTTT. It translates to CASSLNQGWGEKLFF.

V gene TRBV14 combines with J gene TRBJ1-4, with D tentatively TRBD1 (5 bases). The germline V gene encodes CDR1 SGHDN and CDR2 FVKESK. The germline V and J ends were trimmed by 0 bases and 8 bases, with 13 bases remaining between them. CDR3 length: 15 residues. The CDR3 DNA reads as TGTGCCAGCAGCCAAGATTGGGGGACTGGAGAAAAACTGTTTTTT. It codes for CASSQDWGTGEKLFF.

The rearrangement links TRBV6-5 to TRBJ2-3; 9 positions match TRBD2. Losses at the gene ends were 8 bases for V and 6 bases for J; bases not matched to a gene: 6. CDR1 and CDR2 (germline): MNHEY, SVGAGI. The CDR3 contains 13 residues. The CDR3: CASQAGGTDTQYF. The CDR3 coding sequence is TGTGCCAGCCAAGCGGGGGGAACGGATACGCAGTATTTT.

Details on this clone: Other nucleotide sequences in the sample specify the same CDR3. V is TRBV3-1 (or the pseudogene TRBV3-2) and J is TRBJ1-1; D perhaps matches TRBD1 (6 bases). Germline lookup yields CDR1 LGHDT and CDR2 YNNKEL (reference sequence). The germline V and J ends were trimmed by 3 bases and 1 base, with 6 bases remaining between them. The CDR3 is made up of 13 amino acids. The CDR3: CASSQGQNTEAFF. CDR3 coding DNA: TGTGCCAGCAGCCAGGGACAGAACACTGAAGCTTTCTTT.

The rearrangement uses TRBV19 and TRBJ2-5, with 7 bases lining up with TRBD1. J was trimmed by 5 bases and V by 7 bases; bases with no gene match: 7. The germline V gene has CDR1 LNHDA and CDR2 SQIVND (reference sequence). The CDR3 loop spans 13 amino acids. The CDR3 spells CASTPGGRETQYF. CDR3 DNA sequence: TGTGCCAGTACCCCAGGGGGTCGGGAGACCCAGTACTTC. Based on the CDR3 plus reference TRBV19 and TRBJ2-5, the full variable domain is DGGITQSPKYLFRKEGQNVTLSCEQNLNHDAMYWYRQDPGQGLRLIYYSQIVNDFQKGDIAEGYSVSREKKESFPLTVTSAQKNPTAFYLCASTPGGRETQYFGPGTRLLVL.

V gene TRBV2 combines with J gene TRBJ1-6; D unresolved. V shed 3 bases and J shed 10 bases, with 10 bases lying between them. The V gene's germline CDR1 is SNHLY and CDR2 FYNNEI. The CDR3 runs 13 residues. CDR3: CASSDGFRSPLHF. The CDR3 DNA reads as TGTGCCAGCAGTGACGGGTTTCGGTCACCCCTCCACTTT.

This chain joins TRBV13 and TRBJ2-1, with no clear D. The CDR3 runs to 14 residues. CDR1 PRHDT and CDR2 FYEKMQ come from the germline V gene (reference sequence). V lost 0 bases to trimming and J lost 0 bases, with 3 bases between them. In DNA, the CDR3 is TGTGCCAGCAGCTTAGGTCTCTCCTACAATGAGCAGTTCTTC. Amino acid sequence: CASSLGLSYNEQFF.

This chain links TRBV5-1 with TRBJ1-4; a weak D match, TRBD1 (6 bases). Trimming removed 1 base at V and 5 bases at J, with 12 bases between. Per germline, CDR1 SGHRS and CDR2 YFSETQ. This CDR3 contains 15 residues. In nucleotides, the CDR3 is TGCGCCAGCAGCTTGTCAGGGCAGGGGAATGAAAAACTGTTTTTT. It translates to CASSLSGQGNEKLFF.

This clone came up a few times. In DNA, the CDR3 is TGTGCCAGCAGCCTCGACAGGGGTGCCTCCTACGAGCAGTACTTC. This gives the protein CASSLDRGASYEQYF. V gene TRBV6-5 combines with J gene TRBJ2-7; 8 bases map to TRBD1. The V segment lost 6 bases and the J segment 0 bases; nucleotides outside the gene matches: 7. This CDR3 contains 15 residues. Germline CDR1 is MNHEY and CDR2 is SVGAGI.

The genes are TRBV15 and TRBJ2-2, with D possibly being TRBD1 (5 bases). Germline V lookup: CDR1 LNHNV, CDR2 YYDKDF (reference sequence). V was cut by 0 bases and J by 0 bases, with 8 bases left in between. This CDR3 comprises 16 residues. The CDR3 DNA reads TGTGCCACCAGCAGAGATGCACAGGCGAACACCGGGGAGCTGTTTTTT. Translation gives CATSRDAQANTGELFF.

The CDR3 DNA sequence: TGTGCCAGCAGTACGACAGGGGTCGGAACCGGGGAGCTGTTTTTT. This codes for CASSTTGVGTGELFF. The chain has TRBV6-2 or TRBV6-3 and TRBJ2-2, with TRBD1 matching over 8 bases. Germline trimming cut 5 bases from V and 5 bases from J; bases unmatched to any gene: 7. CDR1 and CDR2 (germline): MNHEY, SVGEGT. This CDR3 has 15 amino acids.

The CDR3: CASSKDRGNYGYTF. The CDR3 bases are TGCGCCAGCAGCAAGGACAGGGGTAACTATGGCTACACCTTC. V usage is TRBV5-1 and J usage is TRBJ1-2; 9 bases agree with TRBD1. This CDR3 contains 14 residues. The V gene end was trimmed by 4 bases and the J gene end by 1 base; junction bases not matched to a gene: 2. CDR1 is SGHRS, CDR2 YFSETQ, per germline.

The chain carries TRBV4-1 and TRBJ2-1; 10 nucleotides line up with TRBD2. The J segment lost 4 bases and the V segment lost 0 bases, leaving 3 bases of the junction unmatched. Germline V gives CDR1 MGHRA, CDR2 YSYEKL. The CDR3 spans 16 residues. CDR3 loop: CASSQDKTSGYNEQFF. The CDR3 nucleotides read TGCGCCAGCAGCCAAGACAAGACTAGCGGGTACAATGAGCAGTTCTTC.

V usage is TRBV7-2 and J usage is TRBJ2-3, with 9 bases identical to TRBD2. The CDR3 spans 17 residues. Unmatched junction bases numbered 9, after V lost 5 bases and J lost 0 bases. Germline lookup yields CDR1 SGHTA and CDR2 FQGNSA. The CDR3 here is CASSLRALAGSTDTQYF. The CDR3 nucleotides read TGTGCCAGCAGCCTAAGGGCCCTAGCGGGGAGCACAGATACGCAGTATTTT.

J is TRBJ1-1 and V is TRBV5-1; D is undetermined. The CDR3 sequence is 14 residues long. V lost 4 bases and J 2 bases, leaving 12 bases between the germline ends. From germline, CDR1 is SGHRS and CDR2 YFSETQ. The CDR3 loop is CASSILGDNTEAFF. The CDR3 DNA sequence: TGCGCCAGCAGCATCCTGGGAGATAACACTGAAGCTTTCTTT.